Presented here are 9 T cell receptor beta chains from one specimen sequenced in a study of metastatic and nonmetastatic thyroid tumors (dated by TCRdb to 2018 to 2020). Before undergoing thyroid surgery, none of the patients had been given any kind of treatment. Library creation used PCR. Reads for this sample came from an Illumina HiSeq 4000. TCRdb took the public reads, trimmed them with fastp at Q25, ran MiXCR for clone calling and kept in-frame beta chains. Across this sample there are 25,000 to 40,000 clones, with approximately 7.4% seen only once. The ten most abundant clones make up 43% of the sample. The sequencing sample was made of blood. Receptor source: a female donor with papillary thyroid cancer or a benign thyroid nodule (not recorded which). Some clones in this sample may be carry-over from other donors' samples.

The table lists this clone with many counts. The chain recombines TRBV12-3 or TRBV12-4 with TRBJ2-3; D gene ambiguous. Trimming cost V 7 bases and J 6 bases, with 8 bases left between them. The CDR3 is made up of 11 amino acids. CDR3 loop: CASTQSDTQYF. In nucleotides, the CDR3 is TGTGCCAGCACGCAGAGCGATACGCAGTATTTT.

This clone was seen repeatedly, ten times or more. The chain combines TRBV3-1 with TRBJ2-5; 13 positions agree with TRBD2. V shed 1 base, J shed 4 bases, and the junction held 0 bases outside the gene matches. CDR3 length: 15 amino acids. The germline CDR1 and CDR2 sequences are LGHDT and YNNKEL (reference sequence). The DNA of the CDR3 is TGTGCCAGCAGCCAAGGGACTAGCGGGGGAGAGACCCAGTACTTC. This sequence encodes CASSQGTSGGETQYF.

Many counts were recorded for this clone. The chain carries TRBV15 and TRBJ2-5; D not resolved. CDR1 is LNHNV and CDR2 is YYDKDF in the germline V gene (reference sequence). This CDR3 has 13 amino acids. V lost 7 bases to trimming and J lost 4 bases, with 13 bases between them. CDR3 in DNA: TGTGCCACCACCGACGTCCCCGGAGAGACCCAGTACTTC. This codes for CATTDVPGETQYF.

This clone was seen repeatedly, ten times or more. DNA for the CDR3: TGTGCCAGCAGTTTATCGGGGACCGGGGAGACCCAGTACTTC. As protein: CASSLSGTGETQYF. V and J are TRBV12-3 or TRBV12-4 and TRBJ2-5; D is possibly TRBD1 or TRBD2 (5 bases each). V gave up 2 bases and J gave up 5 bases, with 12 bases separating them. The CDR3 has 14 residues.

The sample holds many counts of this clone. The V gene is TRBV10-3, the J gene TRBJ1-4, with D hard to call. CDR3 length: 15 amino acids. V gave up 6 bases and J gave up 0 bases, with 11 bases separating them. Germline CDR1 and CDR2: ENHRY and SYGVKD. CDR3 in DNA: TGTGCCATCAGCGCGACGGACGCAACTAATGAAAAACTGTTTTTT. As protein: CAISATDATNEKLFF.

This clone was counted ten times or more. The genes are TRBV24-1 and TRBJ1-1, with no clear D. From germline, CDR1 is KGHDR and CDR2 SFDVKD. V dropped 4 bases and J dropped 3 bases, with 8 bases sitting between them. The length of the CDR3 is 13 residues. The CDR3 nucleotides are TGTGCCACCAGTGAGAGGCAGGACACTGAAGCTTTCTTT. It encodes CATSERQDTEAFF.

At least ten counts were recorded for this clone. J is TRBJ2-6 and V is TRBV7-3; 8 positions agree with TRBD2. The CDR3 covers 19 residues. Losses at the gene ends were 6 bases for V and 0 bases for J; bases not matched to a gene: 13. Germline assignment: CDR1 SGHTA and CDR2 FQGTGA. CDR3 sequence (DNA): TGTGCCAGCAGGTATACCCGCGGGACTAGATCCTCTGGGGCCAACGTCCTGACTTTC. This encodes CASRYTRGTRSSGANVLTF.

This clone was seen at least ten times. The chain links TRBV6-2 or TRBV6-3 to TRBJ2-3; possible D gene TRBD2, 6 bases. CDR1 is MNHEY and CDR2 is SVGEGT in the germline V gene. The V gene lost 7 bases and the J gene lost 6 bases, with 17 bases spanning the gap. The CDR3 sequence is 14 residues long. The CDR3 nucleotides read TGTGCCAGCACTGTGGCGGGACCACCCGATACGCAGTATTTT. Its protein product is CASTVAGPPDTQYF.

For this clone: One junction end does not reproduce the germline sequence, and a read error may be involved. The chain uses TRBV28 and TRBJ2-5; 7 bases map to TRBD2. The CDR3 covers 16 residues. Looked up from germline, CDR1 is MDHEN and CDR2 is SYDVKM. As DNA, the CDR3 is TGTACCAGCAGTCCAGCGGGGAGGTGGGCCCAAGAGACCCAGTACTTC. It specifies CTSSPAGRWAQETQYF.